The 2 T cell receptor beta chains below all came from one sample that was sequenced in a study of tumor-infiltrating lymphocytes in primary liver carcinoma. The template, about 500 ng total RNA, yielded TCR beta cDNA made with a constant-region primer. What produced the TCR beta libraries was three nested multiplex PCR rounds using slightly modified ARM-PCR. Researchers ran the first two PCR rounds for roughly 11 cycles each with TRBV1-TRBV30 forward primers and a C-beta reverse primer. Each CDR3 protein is one row after TCRdb ran MiXCR on the multiplex PCR reads. The sample carries almost 200,000 distinct CDR3 sequences, almost 65% recorded once. The authors took blood RNA from unsorted whole blood and also extracted germline DNA. Sequencing input: peripheral blood. The receptors come from a woman aged 60-75 years with primary liver carcinoma and hepatitis B virus infection.

The V call is TRBV29-1, the J call TRBJ2-7, with 10 bases matching TRBD1. CDR1 and CDR2 (germline): SQVTM, ANQGSEA. The CDR3 extends over 13 amino acids. Written as DNA, the CDR3 is TGCAGTGTGGACCGGGACAGGGGATCCGAGCAGTACTTC. Protein: CSVDRDRGSEQYF.

This clonotype has ten or more counts. The V gene is TRBV6-6, the J gene TRBJ2-5; D is possibly TRBD2 (6 bases). The germline gives CDR1 MNHNY, CDR2 SVGAGI (reference sequence). Trimming pared 6 bases from V and 4 bases from J, leaving 18 bases between. There are 15 residues in the CDR3. The CDR3 DNA reads as TGTGCCAGCAGAAGATCCACAGGAGGGTCAGAGACCCAGTACTTC. This sequence encodes CASRRSTGGSETQYF.